Each of the 13 T cell receptor beta chains below was sequenced from the same sample in a study of blood T cell repertoires in COVID-19. Sequenced by immunoSEQ multiplex PCR; TCRdb stores in-frame clones only, minus some. The table records around 200,000 clones, approximately 84% of them present only once. Sequenced: peripheral blood. These receptors were obtained from a man aged 40-49 years with active or convalescent COVID-19.

The V and J genes are TRBV18 and TRBJ2-7, with a weak D call TRBD1 (6 bases). The length of the CDR3 is 13 residues. Germline V CDR1 and CDR2: KGHSH, LQKENI. Trimming took off 2 bases at V and 6 bases at J, with 11 bases between the two ends. This CDR3 is CASSPTNRAEQYF. DNA for the CDR3: TGTGCCAGCTCACCAACGAACAGGGCCGAGCAGTACTTC.

The chain carries TRBV27 and TRBJ2-1; 10 bases agree with TRBD2. The CDR3 is 13 residues long. Looked up from germline, CDR1 is MNHEY and CDR2 is SMNVEV (reference sequence). Germline trimming cut 8 bases from V and 4 bases from J; bases unmatched to any gene: 2. This chain's CDR3 is CASPGLAYNEQFF. The DNA for the CDR3 is TGTGCCAGCCCGGGACTAGCGTACAATGAGCAGTTCTTC.

The chain carries TRBV4-1 and TRBJ2-3; 9 bases match TRBD2. This CDR3 is 15 amino acids long. CDR1 is MGHRA and CDR2 is YSYEKL in the germline V gene. After removal of 1 base from V and 10 bases from J, the junction contained 9 bases not matched to a gene. In nucleotides, the CDR3 is TGCGCCAGCAGCCAAGTGGCGGGAGGGCTTGGTGCGCAGTATTTT. It yields the protein CASSQVAGGLGAQYF.

CDR3 nucleotide sequence: TGTGCCAGCTCACCACTTACCTACAGGCGAGGGGGCGAAAACACCATATATTTT. As protein: CASSPLTYRRGGENTIYF. This sequence joins TRBV18 and TRBJ1-3; 7 bases are shared with TRBD1. V was pared by 1 base and J by 6 bases, with 15 bases of the junction left unmatched. This CDR3 region has 18 residues. Germline V gene lookup returns CDR1 KGHSH and CDR2 LQKENI.

The chain is built from TRBV29-1 and TRBJ2-1, with 10 bases matching TRBD1. The CDR3 spans 14 residues. Germline V gene data show CDR1 as SQVTM and CDR2 as ANQGSEA. V gave up 6 bases and J gave up 8 bases; unmatched junction bases: 10. CDR3 nucleotide sequence: TGCAGCGTCGAGGGACAGGGGAGAACCGATGAGCAGTTCTTC. Amino acid sequence: CSVEGQGRTDEQFF.

The chain links TRBV4-1 to TRBJ2-3; TRBD2 aligns across 10 bases. CDR1 and CDR2 from the germline V gene are MGHRA and YSYEKL. This CDR3 spans 16 amino acids. Trimming cost V 4 bases and J 4 bases; bases outside gene matches: 8. CDR3 region: CASSPLAGVVSDTQYF. CDR3 DNA: TGCGCCAGCAGCCCGCTAGCGGGGGTTGTCTCAGATACGCAGTATTTT.

The chain is built from TRBV5-6 and TRBJ1-2; D is uncertain. The germline V gene encodes CDR1 SGHDT and CDR2 YYEEEE. This CDR3 spans 15 amino acids. Trimming cost V 5 bases and J 4 bases, with 18 bases left between them. The CDR3 sequence: CASSLGNLASYGYTF. The CDR3 coding sequence is TGTGCCAGCAGTCTTGGAAACCTAGCATCCTATGGCTACACCTTC.

CDR3 loop: CATSRDHNQPQHF. In DNA, the CDR3 is TGTGCCACCAGCAGAGATCACAATCAGCCCCAGCATTTT. The chain carries TRBV15 and TRBJ1-5; unclear D gene. Germline loops: CDR1 LNHNV, CDR2 YYDKDF (reference sequence). Trimming took 0 bases from V and 3 from J, leaving 3 bases between them. The CDR3 contains 13 residues.

The chain recombines TRBV7-9 with TRBJ2-3, with D uncertain. There are 12 residues in the CDR3. Germline values: CDR1 SEHNR, CDR2 FQNEAQ (reference sequence). The germline V and J ends were trimmed by 1 base and 4 bases, with 3 bases remaining between them. For the CDR3, the DNA is TGTGCCAGCAGCTTAGTCGCAGATACGCAGTATTTT. Amino acid sequence: CASSLVADTQYF.

The chain has TRBV2 and TRBJ1-2; D gene unclear. V was clipped by 5 bases and J by 2 bases, with 15 bases between them. Germline CDR1 reads SNHLY; CDR2 reads FYNNEI. This CDR3 has 15 residues. As DNA, the CDR3 is TGTGCCAGCAGTTTAATTGCCGCGGGAAACTATGGCTACACCTTC. Translation: CASSLIAAGNYGYTF.

The V gene is TRBV28, the J gene TRBJ1-2; D call uncertain. CDR1 is MDHEN, CDR2 SYDVKM, per germline. The CDR3 consists of 14 residues. V was trimmed by 2 bases and J by 7 bases, leaving 14 bases between them. CDR3 sequence: CASSLSNLLIGYTF. The CDR3 region has the DNA TGTGCCAGCAGTTTAAGCAACTTGTTGATTGGCTACACCTTC.

The chain links TRBV19 to TRBJ1-1, with a tentative D call TRBD1 (5 bases). V shed 1 base and J shed 4 bases, with 10 bases lying between them. The germline gives CDR1 LNHDA, CDR2 SQIVND (reference sequence). There are 14 residues in the CDR3. The CDR3: CASSIGGAATEAFF. The CDR3 nucleotides are TGTGCCAGTAGTATAGGCGGGGCAGCCACTGAAGCTTTCTTT.

This chain joins TRBV4-1 and TRBJ2-7, with D unresolved. With 0 bases removed from V and 3 bases from J, the gap between germline ends came to 6 bases. The CDR3 covers 13 residues. Germline CDR1 is MGHRA and CDR2 is YSYEKL. The CDR3 region has the DNA TGCGCCAGCAGCCAAGAAGCGAGCTACGAGCAGTACTTC. Protein product: CASSQEASYEQYF.